Shown below are 20 T cell receptor beta chains from a single sample sequenced in a study of T cells in Graves' hyperthyroidism and ophthalmopathy. The TCR beta CDR3 regions underwent amplification using RNA transcripts as the source. The HTBI primer set was used in a first-round RT-PCR of the TCR CDR3. TCRdb independently ran MiXCR on the multiplex PCR reads; one entry per CDR3 protein. The table shows roughly 500,000 distinct CDR3 sequences, with about 15% occurring only once. The specimen sequenced was blood. These receptor sequences come from a woman in her twenties or thirties with Graves' hyperthyroidism that later progressed to Graves' ophthalmopathy.

This clonotype was observed many times. The genes are TRBV30 and TRBJ2-1; 9 nucleotides agree with TRBD2. The CDR3 loop spans 15 amino acids. The V gene end was trimmed by 3 bases and the J gene end by 0 bases; junction bases not matched to a gene: 3. The germline V gene encodes CDR1 GTSNPN and CDR2 SVGIG (reference sequence). The CDR3 is CAWSVAGVSYNEQFF. CDR3 DNA sequence: TGTGCCTGGAGCGTAGCGGGAGTCTCCTACAATGAGCAGTTCTTC.

This clonotype was observed at least ten times. The chain uses TRBV29-1 and TRBJ2-7; D gene uncertain. The CDR3 loop spans 14 amino acids. Per the germline V gene, CDR1 is SQVTM and CDR2 is ANQGSEA. Trimming pared 6 bases from V and 0 bases from J, leaving 15 bases between. CDR3 DNA sequence: TGCAGCGTCCTGATGCCGGGTCGCTCCTACGAGCAGTACTTC. Amino acids: CSVLMPGRSYEQYF.

This clonotype was recorded once. It is likely a read error, because the conserved phenylalanine at the end of the CDR3 is missing. This chain uses TRBV6-1 with TRBJ2-7, with a possible D match to TRBD1 (6 bases). Per the germline V gene, CDR1 is MNHNS and CDR2 is SASEGT. The CDR3 length is 12 residues. The V gene lost 6 bases and the J gene lost 4 bases, with 10 bases spanning the gap. CDR3 sequence: CASSRDIYEQYL. CDR3 DNA sequence: TGTGCCAGCAGCCGGGACATTTACGAGCAGTACCTC.

A few counts support this clonotype. This chain uses TRBV5-1 with TRBJ1-6; D is uncertain. Trimming left V 4 bases short and J 6 bases short, with 11 bases between. Germline CDR1 SGHRS, CDR2 YFSETQ. The CDR3 has 14 residues. The DNA of the CDR3 is TGCGCCAGCAGCATAGGACCGAGTAATTCACCCCTCCACTTT. Its translation: CASSIGPSNSPLHF.

This clonotype was picked up many times. The chain combines TRBV12-3 or TRBV12-4 with TRBJ2-5; TRBD2 agrees at 7 bases. This CDR3 is built from 16 residues. V lost 6 bases and J lost 2; bases outside the gene matches: 12. Written as DNA, the CDR3 is TGTGCCAGCAGCGCCTTTGGGACGGGAGGTCAAGAGACCCAGTACTTC. This encodes CASSAFGTGGQETQYF.

This clonotype has ten or more counts. CDR3 in DNA: TGTGCCAGCAGCCCCCGGGGGTTCTACGAGCAGTACTTC. This codes for CASSPRGFYEQYF. V and J are TRBV14 and TRBJ2-7; weak D call: TRBD2 (6 bases). This CDR3 contains 13 residues. Germline loops: CDR1 SGHDN, CDR2 FVKESK. Deletions cut 4 bases from V and 3 bases from J, with 10 bases between.

The chain is built from TRBV4-1 and TRBJ2-2, with no clear D. CDR3 length: 15 amino acids. Germline values: CDR1 MGHRA, CDR2 YSYEKL. V lost 0 bases, J lost 3 bases, and 8 bases lay in between. The CDR3 bases are TGCGCCAGCAGCCAAGATAAACTCTACACCGGGGAGCTGTTTTTT. Residues: CASSQDKLYTGELFF.

This clonotype was found many times. The chain links TRBV7-3 to TRBJ2-1; tentative D call: TRBD2 (6 bases). Looked up from germline, CDR1 is SGHTA and CDR2 is FQGTGA. The V end was cut by 4 bases, the J end by 1 base, with 11 bases between. The CDR3 loop spans 15 amino acids. CDR3 loop: CASSSEGTSYNEQFF. DNA of the CDR3: TGTGCCAGCAGCTCCGAGGGGACTTCCTACAATGAGCAGTTCTTC.

Many counts were recorded for this clonotype. The chain carries TRBV7-2 and TRBJ1-2, with no clear D. Germline V CDR1 and CDR2: SGHTA, FQGNSA. V lost 6 bases, J lost 1 base, and 12 bases lay in between. The CDR3 runs to 14 residues. CDR3 DNA sequence: TGTGCCAGCAGTCCAGAAATCCGTAACTATGGCTACACCTTC. Amino acids: CASSPEIRNYGYTF.

This clonotype was seen a few times. The rearrangement uses TRBV5-1 and TRBJ2-7; the D gene is possibly TRBD2 (5 bases). This CDR3 spans 14 amino acids. CDR1 is SGHRS and CDR2 is YFSETQ in the germline V gene. V was cut by 5 bases and J by 0 bases, with 12 bases left in between. CDR3 protein: CASRTVGSSYEQYF. The CDR3 DNA follows: TGCGCCAGCAGAACCGTGGGGAGCTCCTACGAGCAGTACTTC.

The CDR3 nucleotides are TGTGCCAGCAGCTTATCGCGGACAGGGGTGGTGGAGACCCAGTACTTC. Amino acid sequence: CASSLSRTGVVETQYF. The chain combines TRBV7-2 with TRBJ2-5; 9 nucleotides line up with TRBD1. CDR1 is SGHTA, CDR2 FQGNSA, per germline. Trimming at V came to 2 bases and at J to 5 bases, leaving 9 bases not matched to a gene. The CDR3 covers 16 residues. Full variable domain (outside the CDR3, taken from reference TRBV7-2 and TRBJ2-5): GAGVSQSPSNKVTEKGKDVELRCDPISGHTALYWYRQSLGQGLEFLIYFQGNSAPDKSGLPSDRFSAERTGGSVSTLTIQRTQQEDSAVYLCASSLSRTGVVETQYFGPGTRLLVL.

In its sample, this clonotype was seen a few times. The chain carries TRBV7-9 and TRBJ1-2, with 12 bases matching TRBD1. The CDR3 loop spans 15 amino acids. V was clipped by 9 bases and J by 7 bases; unmatched bases: 12. Looked up from germline, CDR1 is SEHNR and CDR2 is FQNEAQ (reference sequence). CDR3 region: CASLPGQGALGGYTF. DNA of the CDR3: TGTGCCAGTCTACCGGGACAGGGGGCATTAGGTGGCTACACCTTC.

The rearrangement uses TRBV7-3 and TRBJ2-1; 10 positions match TRBD2. Germline CDR1 is SGHTA and CDR2 is FQGTGA. This CDR3 is 16 amino acids long. V lost 2 bases and J lost 8; bases outside the gene matches: 9. The CDR3 loop is CASSLFASGRSDEQFF. The DNA for the CDR3 is TGTGCCAGCAGCTTATTCGCTAGCGGGAGATCCGATGAGCAGTTCTTC.

The table lists this clonotype with many counts. V gene TRBV27 combines with J gene TRBJ2-5, with D perhaps matching TRBD1 or TRBD2 (5 bases each). V was clipped by 1 base and J by 5 bases, with 11 bases between them. Germline V gives CDR1 MNHEY, CDR2 SMNVEV (reference sequence). The CDR3 is 14 residues long. CDR3 loop: CASSLWSWGETQYF. As DNA, the CDR3 is TGTGCCAGCAGTTTATGGTCCTGGGGGGAGACCCAGTACTTC.

This sequence joins TRBV24-1 and TRBJ2-2; D not certain. The germline V gene has CDR1 KGHDR and CDR2 SFDVKD. With 5 bases removed from V and 4 bases from J, the gap between germline ends came to 7 bases. The CDR3 extends over 13 amino acids. CDR3 in DNA: TGTGCCACCAGTGGGGATCTCACCGGGGAGCTGTTTTTT. Translation: CATSGDLTGELFF.

This clonotype appeared many times. This sequence joins TRBV28 and TRBJ1-5; weak D call: TRBD1 (5 bases). Germline CDR1 is MDHEN and CDR2 is SYDVKM. CDR3 size: 13 residues. The V end was cut by 10 bases, the J end by 7 bases, with 17 bases between. CDR3 in amino acids: CATLRRGNQPQHF. Written as DNA, the CDR3 is TGTGCCACCCTCCGGAGGGGTAACCAGCCCCAGCATTTT.

In its sample, this clonotype was seen many times. This rearrangement joins TRBV28 to TRBJ2-5; TRBD2 matches at 8 bases. CDR1 MDHEN and CDR2 SYDVKM come from the germline V gene. J was trimmed by 5 bases and V by 3 bases; bases with no gene match: 5. This CDR3 is 14 amino acids long. The DNA of the CDR3 is TGTGCCAGCAGTTTTCGAGCGGGAGTTGAGACCCAGTACTTC. Translation: CASSFRAGVETQYF.

This clonotype was seen many times. The CDR3 region has the DNA TGTGCCAGCAGTGAAGAGCCCTCAAGTCCTGAAGCTTTCTTT. Protein: CASSEEPSSPEAFF. The chain links TRBV2 to TRBJ1-1; D remains ambiguous. Germline V gene sequence: CDR1 SNHLY, CDR2 FYNNEI. The V end was cut by 1 base, the J end by 6 bases, with 12 bases between. The CDR3 spans 14 residues.

This clonotype has at least ten counts. V usage is TRBV6-1 and J usage is TRBJ2-3, with D uncertain. Per the germline V gene, CDR1 is MNHNS and CDR2 is SASEGT. The CDR3 covers 14 residues. V was pared by 1 base and J by 6 bases, with 11 bases between. In DNA form, the CDR3 reads TGTGCCAGCAGTGAAGGTACCGCGTGGGATACGCAGTATTTT. Encoded protein: CASSEGTAWDTQYF.

The chain employs TRBV25-1 and TRBJ1-2; D is perhaps TRBD1 (5 bases). This CDR3 comprises 13 residues. The V end lost 3 bases, the J end lost 3 bases, and 8 bases lay between the germline ends. The germline CDR1 and CDR2 sequences are MGHDK and SYGVNS. This CDR3 is CASSELGDYGYTF. CDR3 bases: TGTGCCAGCAGTGAGTTGGGGGACTATGGCTACACCTTC.